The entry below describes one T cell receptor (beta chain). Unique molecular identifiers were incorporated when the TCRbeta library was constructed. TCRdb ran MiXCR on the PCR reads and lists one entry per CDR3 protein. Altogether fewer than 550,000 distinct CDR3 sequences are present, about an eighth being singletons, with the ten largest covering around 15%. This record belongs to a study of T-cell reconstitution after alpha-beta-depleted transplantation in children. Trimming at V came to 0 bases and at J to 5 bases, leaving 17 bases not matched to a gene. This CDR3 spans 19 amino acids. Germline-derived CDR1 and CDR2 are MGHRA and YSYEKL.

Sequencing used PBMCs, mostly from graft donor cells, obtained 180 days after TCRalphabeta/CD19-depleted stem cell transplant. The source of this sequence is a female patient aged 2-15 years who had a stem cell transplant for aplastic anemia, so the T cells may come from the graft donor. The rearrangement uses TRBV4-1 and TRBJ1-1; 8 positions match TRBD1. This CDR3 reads CASSQEGRTRGRRVTEAFF. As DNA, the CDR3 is TGCGCCAGCAGCCAAGAGGGCAGGACCAGGGGGCGAAGAGTAACTGAAGCTTTCTTT.